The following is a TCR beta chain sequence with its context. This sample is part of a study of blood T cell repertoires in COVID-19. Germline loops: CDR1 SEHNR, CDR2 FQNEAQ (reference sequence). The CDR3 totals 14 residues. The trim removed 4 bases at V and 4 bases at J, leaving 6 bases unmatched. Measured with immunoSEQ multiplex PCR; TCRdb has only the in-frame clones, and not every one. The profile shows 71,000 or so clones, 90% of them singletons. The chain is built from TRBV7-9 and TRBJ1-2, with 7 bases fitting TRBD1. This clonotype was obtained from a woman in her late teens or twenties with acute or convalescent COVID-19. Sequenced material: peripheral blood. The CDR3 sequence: CASSSTTGAYGYTF. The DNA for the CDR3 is TGTGCCAGCAGCTCCACTACAGGGGCCTATGGCTACACCTTC.